Listed below are T cell receptor beta chains from one sample, sequenced in a study of blood T cells in healthy people across ages. One entry per CDR3 protein, called by TCRdb with MiXCR from the 5' RACE reads. The sample lists some 920,000 distinct CDR3 sequences; roughly 47% were seen once. Source material: blood. The receptors here all came from a woman aged 60-75 years in good health. CDR3s include the opening cysteine and the closing phenylalanine or tryptophan. A D gene is named only where the DNA matches it firmly. Some rows have no size entry. The others give once, few or many, or a class for an expanded clone.

d_call j_call v_call clone_size cdr3_aa cdr3_nt
. TRBJ2-3 TRBV29-1 . CSVGGSSTDTQYF TGCAGCGTTGGCGGATCTAGCACAGATACGCAGTATTTT
. TRBJ1-2 TRBV28 few CASSPVVQYGYTF TGTGCCAGCAGCCCAGTGGTACAATATGGCTACACCTTC
. TRBJ1-4 TRBV11-2 . CASSLAGLGGEKLFF TGTGCCAGCAGCTTAGCGGGCTTGGGTGGAGAAAAACTGTTTTTT
. TRBJ1-6 TRBV6-2/TRBV6-3 . CASSSGDGPRSPLHF TGTGCCAGCAGTTCGGGGGACGGACCTCGGTCACCCCTCCACTTT
TRBD1 TRBJ2-5 TRBV28 . CASSSQGTIQYF TGTGCCAGCAGTTCACAGGGGACAATTCAGTACTTC
. TRBJ2-4 TRBV4-2 few CASSQGYQRGDIQYF TGTGCCAGCAGCCAAGGATACCAACGGGGTGACATTCAGTACTTC
TRBD1 TRBJ1-2 TRBV5-1 once CASSPGTGGEYYGYTF TGCGCCAGCAGCCCGGGGACAGGCGGAGAGTACTATGGCTACACCTTC
TRBD1 TRBJ2-6 TRBV4-3 . CASSRWGQGTSGANVLTF TGCGCCAGCAGCCGGTGGGGACAGGGGACCTCTGGGGCCAACGTCCTGACTTTC
. TRBJ2-3 TRBV9 . CASSVMGQGTDTQYF TGTGCCAGCAGCGTAATGGGCCAGGGGACAGATACGCAGTATTTT
. TRBJ2-7 TRBV6-2/TRBV6-3 many CASSNRYEQYF TGTGCCAGCAGTAACCGGTACGAGCAGTACTTC
. TRBJ1-2 TRBV20-1 . CSARDPRYYGYTF TGCAGTGCTAGAGATCCCCGGTACTATGGCTACACCTTC
TRBD2 TRBJ2-5 TRBV6-5 . CASSYTAGTSQEEQYF TGTGCCAGCAGTTATACAGCCGGGACTAGCCAGGAAGAGCAGTACTTC
. TRBJ2-5 TRBV5-1 . CASRRGTAIQETQYF TGCGCCAGCAGGCGTGGGACTGCAATCCAAGAGACCCAGTACTTC
. TRBJ1-2 TRBV5-4 . CASSFNGRSNYGYTF TGTGCCAGCAGCTTCAATGGGCGGAGTAACTATGGCTACACCTTC
. TRBJ1-1 TRBV12-3/TRBV12-4 . CASRRQGNTEAFF TGTGCCAGCCGTCGGCAGGGGAACACTGAAGCTTTCTTT
. TRBJ2-7 TRBV29-1 few CSVEDKFPYEQYF TGCAGCGTTGAGGATAAATTTCCCTACGAGCAGTACTTC
TRBD2 TRBJ2-7 TRBV4-2 . CASSQDGGSLYEQYF TGTGCCAGCAGCCAAGACGGGGGGAGCCTATACGAGCAGTACTTC
. TRBJ2-3 TRBV7-9 . CASSLRATTVTDTQYF TGTGCCAGCAGCTTACGGGCAACCACTGTGACAGATACGCAGTATTTT
. TRBJ1-4 TRBV12-3/TRBV12-4 once CASSLGTGLAGEKLFF TGTGCCAGCAGTTTAGGGACGGGACTAGCGGGTGAAAAACTGTTTTTT
. TRBJ2-4 TRBV4-2 . CASSRILQVMSKNIQYF TGTGCCAGCAGCCGGATACTACAGGTAATGTCTAAAAACATTCAGTACTTC
. TRBJ2-7 TRBV5-1 . CASSPQADYEQYF TGCGCCAGCAGTCCCCAGGCCGACTACGAGCAGTACTTC
. TRBJ1-2 TRBV5-1 . CASSYTGHPSRDYGYTF TGCGCCAGCAGCTATACGGGACACCCATCGAGGGACTATGGCTACACCTTC
. TRBJ1-1 TRBV6-2/TRBV6-3 . CASSYSFYEGTEAFF TGTGCCAGCAGTTACTCTTTCTATGAGGGGACTGAAGCTTTCTTT
TRBD2 TRBJ2-1 TRBV7-8 . CASSILAGTSDEQFF TGTGCCAGCAGCATCCTAGCGGGGACCAGCGATGAGCAGTTCTTC
. TRBJ2-7 TRBV4-1 . CASSQVPSERYEQYF TGCGCCAGCAGCCAAGTCCCCAGTGAAAGGTACGAGCAGTACTTC
TRBD2 TRBJ2-5 TRBV20-1 . CSAQTSGRPQETQYF TGCAGTGCGCAGACTAGCGGGAGGCCCCAAGAGACCCAGTACTTC
TRBD2 TRBJ2-7 TRBV20-1 . CSAKVAGSYEQYF TGCAGTGCTAAGGTAGCGGGATCCTACGAGCAGTACTTC
TRBD2 TRBJ2-7 TRBV6-2/TRBV6-3 . CASSDGGSGYEQYF TGTGCCAGCAGCGACGGCGGGAGTGGGTACGAGCAGTACTTC
. TRBJ2-7 TRBV4-1 . CASSPWTYATYEQYF TGCGCCAGCAGCCCTTGGACTTACGCCACCTACGAGCAGTACTTC
. TRBJ1-6 TRBV5-8 . CASSFVESPLHF TGTGCCAGCAGCTTTGTTGAATCACCCCTCCACTTT
. TRBJ2-3 TRBV12-3/TRBV12-4 many CASSLPGADTQYF TGTGCCAGCAGTTTGCCAGGGGCAGATACGCAGTATTTT
. TRBJ2-7 TRBV7-3 . CASSLTADGYYEQYF TGTGCCAGCAGCTTAACCGCGGACGGCTACTACGAGCAGTACTTC